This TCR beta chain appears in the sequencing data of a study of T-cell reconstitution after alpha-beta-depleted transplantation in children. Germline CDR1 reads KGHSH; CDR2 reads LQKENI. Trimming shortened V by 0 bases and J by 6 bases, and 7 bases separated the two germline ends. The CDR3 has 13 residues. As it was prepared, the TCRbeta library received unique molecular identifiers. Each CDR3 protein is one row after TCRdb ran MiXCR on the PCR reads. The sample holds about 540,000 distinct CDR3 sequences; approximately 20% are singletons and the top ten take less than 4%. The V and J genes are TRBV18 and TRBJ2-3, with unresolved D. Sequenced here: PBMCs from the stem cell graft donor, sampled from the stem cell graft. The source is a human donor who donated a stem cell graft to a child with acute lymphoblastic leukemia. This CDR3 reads CASSPPGADTQYF. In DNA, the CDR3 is TGTGCCAGCTCACCACCGGGCGCGGATACGCAGTATTTT.